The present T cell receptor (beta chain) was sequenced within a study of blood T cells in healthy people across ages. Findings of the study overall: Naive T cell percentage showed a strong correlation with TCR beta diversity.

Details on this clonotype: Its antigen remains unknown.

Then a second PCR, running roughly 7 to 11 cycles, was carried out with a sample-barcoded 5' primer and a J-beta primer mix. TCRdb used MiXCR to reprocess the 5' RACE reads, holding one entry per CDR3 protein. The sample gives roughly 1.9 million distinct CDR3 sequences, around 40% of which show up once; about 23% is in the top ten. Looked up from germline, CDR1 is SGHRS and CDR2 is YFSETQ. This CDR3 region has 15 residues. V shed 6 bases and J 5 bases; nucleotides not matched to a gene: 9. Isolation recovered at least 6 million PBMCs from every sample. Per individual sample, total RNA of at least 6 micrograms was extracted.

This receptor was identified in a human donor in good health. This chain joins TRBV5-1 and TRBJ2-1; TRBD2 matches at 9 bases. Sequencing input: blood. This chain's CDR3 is CASTRGLAGNNEQFF. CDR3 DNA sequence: TGCGCCAGCACCCGGGGGCTAGCGGGGAACAATGAGCAGTTCTTC.